The rows below give T cell receptor beta chains drawn from one sample of a study of T cells in Graves' hyperthyroidism and ophthalmopathy. TCRdb called the multiplex PCR reads again in MiXCR, with one record for every CDR3 protein. The sample has a few hundred thousand distinct CDR3 sequences, around 50% seen once. Sequenced sample: peripheral blood or thyroid tissue (not recorded which). The receptors were sampled from an adult woman with Graves' disease, either hyperthyroidism or ophthalmopathy (not recorded which). CDR3s include the opening cysteine and the closing phenylalanine or tryptophan. The order of the fields is V gene, D gene, CDR3 protein. The D gene is left open where the match is weak.

v_call: TRBV2; d_call: TRBD2; cdr3_aa: CASSGGTSGYEQYF
v_call: TRBV20-1; d_call: .; cdr3_aa: CSAREGNTIYF
v_call: TRBV29-1; d_call: TRBD2; cdr3_aa: CSVRTSDSYEQYF
v_call: TRBV15; d_call: .; cdr3_aa: CATSRDGVRDRRQSYEQYF
v_call: TRBV5-1; d_call: .; cdr3_aa: CASSLELGSSGNTIYF
v_call: TRBV20-1; d_call: TRBD1; cdr3_aa: CSATERTGTGQLGYTF
v_call: TRBV9; d_call: .; cdr3_aa: CASSALASGETQYF
v_call: TRBV29-1; d_call: .; cdr3_aa: CSVEPPDSTSYNEQFF
v_call: TRBV28; d_call: .; cdr3_aa: CASSLPHRRVQGEQYF
v_call: TRBV29-1; d_call: .; cdr3_aa: CSAKGPPSYTF